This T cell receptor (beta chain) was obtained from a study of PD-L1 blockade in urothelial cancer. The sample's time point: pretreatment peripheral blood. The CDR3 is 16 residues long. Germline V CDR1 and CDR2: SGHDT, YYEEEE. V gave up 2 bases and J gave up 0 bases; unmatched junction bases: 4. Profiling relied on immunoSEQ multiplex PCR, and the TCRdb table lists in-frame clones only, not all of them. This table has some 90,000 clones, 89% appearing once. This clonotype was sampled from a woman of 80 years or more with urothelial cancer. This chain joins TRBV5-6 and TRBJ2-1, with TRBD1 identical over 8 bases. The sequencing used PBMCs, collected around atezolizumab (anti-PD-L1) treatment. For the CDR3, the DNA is TGTGCCAGCAGCTTTCGGACAGGGAGCTCCTACAATGAGCAGTTCTTC. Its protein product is CASSFRTGSSYNEQFF.